Presented here are 20 T cell receptor beta chains from one specimen sequenced in a study of blood T cell repertoires in COVID-19. Clones were read by immunoSEQ multiplex PCR, and TCRdb kept only the in-frame ones, dropping some. The sample contains about 200,000 clones, around 85% of which appear only once. The sample consisted of PBMCs or T cells enriched from blood (not recorded which). These receptors originate from a woman aged 40 to 49 with acute COVID-19.

The chain is built from TRBV6-1 and TRBJ1-1, with 8 nucleotides matching TRBD1. The V gene end was trimmed by 2 bases and the J gene end by 5 bases; junction bases not matched to a gene: 10. The germline V gene encodes CDR1 MNHNS and CDR2 SASEGT. The CDR3 totals 16 residues. The CDR3 sequence: CASSEFGQGRYTEAFF. The CDR3 nucleotides read TGTGCCAGCAGTGAATTTGGACAGGGTCGCTATACTGAAGCTTTCTTT.

The chain links TRBV27 to TRBJ2-7, with a possible D match to TRBD2 (5 bases). The CDR3 sequence is 16 residues long. Trimming took 3 bases from V and 0 from J, leaving 15 bases between them. CDR1 is MNHEY and CDR2 is SMNVEV in the germline V gene (reference sequence). The CDR3: CASSFPGWERSYEQYF. CDR3 nucleotides: TGTGCCAGCAGTTTCCCCGGCTGGGAGCGCTCCTACGAGCAGTACTTC.

The chain links TRBV7-9 to TRBJ2-3; D unclear. Germline CDR1 SEHNR, CDR2 FQNEAQ (reference sequence). Trimming shortened V by 6 bases and J by 1 base, and 14 bases separated the two germline ends. This CDR3 comprises 15 residues. This CDR3 reads CASRDGPTGTDTQYF. CDR3 DNA: TGTGCCAGCAGGGATGGCCCAACAGGCACAGATACGCAGTATTTT.

This clone was detected only once. This chain connects TRBV28 to TRBJ1-3, with D unresolved. Looked up from germline, CDR1 is MDHEN and CDR2 is SYDVKM. This CDR3 has 16 residues. V lost 6 bases to trimming and J lost 2 bases, with 17 bases between them. CDR3 amino acids: CASSPPGGNTGNTIYF. The CDR3 coding sequence is TGTGCCAGCAGCCCCCCCGGCGGGAATACTGGAAACACCATATATTTT.

This chain joins TRBV7-9 and TRBJ1-1, with no clear D. The V gene lost 7 bases and the J gene lost 0 bases, with 6 bases spanning the gap. The germline CDR1 and CDR2 sequences are SEHNR and FQNEAQ (reference sequence). The CDR3 loop spans 12 amino acids. CDR3 amino acids: CASTSVNTEAFF. DNA for the CDR3: TGTGCCAGCACCTCAGTGAACACTGAAGCTTTCTTT. The full variable domain, its missing parts supplied by reference TRBV7-9 and TRBJ1-1, is DTGVSQNPRHKITKRGQNVTFRCDPISEHNRLYWYRQTLGQGPEFLTYFQNEAQLEKSRLLSDRFSAERPKGSFSTLEIQRTEQGDSAMYLCASTSVNTEAFFGQGTRLTVV.

The rearrangement uses TRBV6-5 and TRBJ2-2, with a weak D call TRBD2 (5 bases). From germline, CDR1 is MNHEY and CDR2 SVGAGI. The CDR3 length is 15 residues. V lost 7 bases and J 5 bases, leaving 17 bases between the germline ends. The CDR3 is CASIERERRTGELFF. The CDR3 DNA reads TGTGCCAGCATCGAAAGGGAGAGGCGGACCGGGGAGCTGTTTTTT.

Notes on this clone: A much bigger clone sits one base away, suggesting this may be a read error. The same CDR3 is also encoded by other DNA sequences in this sample. The CDR3 nucleotides are TGTGCCAGCAGTCTCCGGGGGACTTTCTATGGCTACACTTTC. It encodes CASSLRGTFYGYTF. The rearrangement joins TRBV28 to TRBJ1-2; D may be TRBD1 (5 bases). CDR3 length: 14 amino acids. CDR1 MDHEN and CDR2 SYDVKM come from the germline V gene.

This clone was counted only a few times. The V call is TRBV30, the J call TRBJ2-2; D not certain. The CDR3 covers 14 residues. Germline values: CDR1 GTSNPN, CDR2 SVGIG (reference sequence). V shed 0 bases and J shed 2 bases, with 7 bases lying between them. The CDR3 loop reads CAWSVLINTGELFF. The DNA of the CDR3 is TGTGCCTGGAGTGTACTCATTAACACCGGGGAGCTGTTTTTT.

This chain joins TRBV27 and TRBJ1-5; D is perhaps TRBD1 (6 bases). This CDR3 contains 15 residues. V dropped 2 bases and J dropped 2 bases, with 10 bases sitting between them. Germline CDR1 and CDR2: MNHEY and SMNVEV (reference sequence). The CDR3: CASSLGGGGNQPQHF. DNA for the CDR3: TGTGCCAGCAGTTTAGGGGGCGGCGGCAATCAGCCCCAGCATTTT.

Only one count was recorded for this clone. This CDR3 is CASSSAGGSYEQYF. The CDR3 DNA follows: TGTGCCAGCAGTTCAGCGGGAGGGTCCTACGAGCAGTACTTC. This chain joins TRBV28 and TRBJ2-7; 10 bases agree with TRBD2. Trimming cost V 4 bases and J 1 base; bases outside gene matches: 1. This CDR3 has 14 residues. Germline assignment: CDR1 MDHEN and CDR2 SYDVKM.

The chain uses TRBV28 and TRBJ1-6; no clear D gene. From germline, CDR1 is MDHEN and CDR2 SYDVKM. Trimming removed 7 bases from V and 8 bases from J, with 24 bases in between. This CDR3 has 17 amino acids. The CDR3 spells CASTPSGRGSFDSPLHF. In nucleotides, the CDR3 is TGTGCCAGCACCCCAAGCGGGCGCGGGTCGTTTGATTCACCCCTCCACTTT.

The chain recombines TRBV24-1 with TRBJ1-2, with D tentatively TRBD1 (5 bases). V lost 7 bases, J lost 8 bases, and 19 bases lay in between. CDR1 and CDR2 from the germline V gene are KGHDR and SFDVKD. The CDR3 extends over 14 amino acids. The CDR3: CATSSRASASGYTF. The CDR3, as DNA: TGTGCCACCAGCAGCAGGGCCTCCGCGTCCGGCTACACCTTC.

The V call is TRBV12-5, the J call TRBJ1-5, with D perhaps TRBD1 (6 bases). Trimming cost V 6 bases and J 9 bases, with 18 bases left between them. The CDR3 runs 14 residues. CDR1 and CDR2 (germline): LGHNT, FRNRAP. CDR3 DNA sequence: TGTGCTAGTGGCCAAGACTCGGGACAAACGCCCCAGCATTTT. Translating it yields CASGQDSGQTPQHF.

The rearrangement uses TRBV11-3 and TRBJ2-3; D is perhaps TRBD2 (5 bases). CDR1 SGHNT and CDR2 YENEEA come from the germline V gene. This CDR3 has 14 amino acids. Trimming cost V 10 bases and J 2 bases, with 16 bases left between them. Here the CDR3 DNA reads TGTGCCACACATAGACGAGGGAACACAGATACGCAGTATTTT. Translated: CATHRRGNTDTQYF. Full variable domain (remainder filled in from reference TRBV11-3 and TRBJ2-3): EAGVVQSPRYKIIEKKQPVAFWCNPISGHNTLYWYLQNLGQGPELLIRYENEEAVDDSQLPKDRFSAERLKGVDSTLKIQPAELGDSAVYLCATHRRGNTDTQYFGPGTRLTVL.

This clone has only a few counts. As DNA, the CDR3 is TGTGCCAGCAGCTTAATTTGGCGAGGGGGCTACACCTTC. Protein: CASSLIWRGGYTF. This rearrangement joins TRBV11-2 to TRBJ1-2; D is uncertain. V lost 2 bases and J lost 8, with 12 bases in between. Germline loops: CDR1 SGHAT, CDR2 FQNNGV. The CDR3 consists of 13 residues.

This chain joins TRBV30 and TRBJ2-2; the D gene is possibly TRBD2 (6 bases). The CDR3 loop spans 14 amino acids. Germline V gives CDR1 GTSNPN, CDR2 SVGIG (reference sequence). Trimming left V 7 bases short and J 3 bases short, with 15 bases between. The chain's CDR3 is CASSPEGDTGELFF. The DNA for the CDR3 is TGTGCCTCCTCCCCGGAGGGAGACACCGGGGAGCTGTTTTTT.

The chain uses TRBV7-9 and TRBJ2-3; weak D call: TRBD2 (6 bases). Germline V gives CDR1 SEHNR, CDR2 FQNEAQ (reference sequence). The CDR3 totals 14 residues. V was trimmed by 1 base and J by 5 bases, leaving 10 bases between them. The CDR3 DNA is TGTGCCAGCAGCTTAGGAAGACTAGTAGATACGCAGTATTTT. This translates into CASSLGRLVDTQYF.

This clone was recorded only once. V and J are TRBV28 and TRBJ1-1; perhaps TRBD1 as D (5 bases). The germline V gene encodes CDR1 MDHEN and CDR2 SYDVKM. CDR3 length: 14 residues. Trimming shortened V by 10 bases and J by 4 bases, and 19 bases separated the two germline ends. CDR3 region: CATNPRVFGTEAFF. For the CDR3, the DNA is TGTGCCACCAACCCCAGGGTTTTTGGCACTGAAGCTTTCTTT.

The rearrangement joins TRBV7-2 to TRBJ1-5, with D possibly being TRBD1 (5 bases). V was clipped by 4 bases and J by 7 bases, with 14 bases between them. Looked up from germline, CDR1 is SGHTA and CDR2 is FQGNSA. The CDR3 is 14 residues long. In nucleotides, the CDR3 is TGTGCCAGCAGCTCCGGGGGGGGGAGGCAGCCCCAGCATTTT. This gives the protein CASSSGGGRQPQHF.

This chain connects TRBV5-1 to TRBJ2-1, with 7 bases fitting TRBD1. CDR3 length equals 16 residues. V dropped 2 bases and J dropped 3; count of bases not matched to a gene: 8. The germline gives CDR1 SGHRS, CDR2 YFSETQ. This chain's CDR3 is CASSFLTGRFYNEQFF. CDR3 coding DNA: TGCGCCAGCAGCTTTCTGACAGGGCGTTTCTACAATGAGCAGTTCTTC. The full variable domain, with the rest looked up from reference TRBV5-1 and TRBJ2-1, is KAGVTQTPRYLIKTRGQQVTLSCSPISGHRSVSWYQQTPGQGLQFLFEYFSETQRNKGNFPGRFSGRQFSNSRSEMNVSTLELGDSALYLCASSFLTGRFYNEQFFGPGTRLTVL.